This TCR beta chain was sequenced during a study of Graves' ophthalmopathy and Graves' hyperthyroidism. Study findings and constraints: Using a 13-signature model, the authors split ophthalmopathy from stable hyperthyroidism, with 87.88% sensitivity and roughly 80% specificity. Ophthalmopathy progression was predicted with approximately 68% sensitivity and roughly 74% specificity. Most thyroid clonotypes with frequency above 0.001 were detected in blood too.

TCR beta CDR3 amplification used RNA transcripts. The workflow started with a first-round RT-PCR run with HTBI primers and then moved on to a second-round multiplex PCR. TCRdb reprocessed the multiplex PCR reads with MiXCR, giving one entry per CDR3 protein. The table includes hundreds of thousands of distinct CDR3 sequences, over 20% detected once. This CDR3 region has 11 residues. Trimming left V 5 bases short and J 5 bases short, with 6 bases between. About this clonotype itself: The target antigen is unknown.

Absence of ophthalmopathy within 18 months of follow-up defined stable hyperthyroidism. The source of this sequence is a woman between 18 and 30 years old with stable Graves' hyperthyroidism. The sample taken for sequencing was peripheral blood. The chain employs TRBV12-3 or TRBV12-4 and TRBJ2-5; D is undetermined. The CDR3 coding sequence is TGTGCCAGCAGTCGAACGGAGACCCAGTACTTC. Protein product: CASSRTETQYF.